Listed below are T cell receptor beta chains from one sample, sequenced in a study of blood T cell repertoires in COVID-19. Produced via immunoSEQ multiplex PCR; TCRdb's table is partial and in-frame only. Among about 150,000 clones listed, 80% were seen once. The sequenced material came from peripheral blood. The receptor source for this set is a woman aged 45-60 years with acute or convalescent COVID-19. Both conserved end residues are part of each CDR3. The D gene is left open where the match is weak. Clone size appears in some rows only: once, few, many, or a class for an expanded clone.

J gene,V gene,clone size,D gene,CDR3 DNA,CDR3 protein
TRBJ1-2,TRBV9,.,.,TGTGCCAGCAGCCCGGGATCTAACTATGGCTACACCTTC,CASSPGSNYGYTF
TRBJ1-1,TRBV27,.,.,TGTGCCAGCAGCCTAGTTGGGGCAGCCACTGAAGCTTTCTTT,CASSLVGAATEAFF
TRBJ2-7,TRBV10-3,.,TRBD2,TGTGCCATCAGTGAAACTCTAGCGGGTGAGCAGTACTTC,CAISETLAGEQYF
TRBJ1-1,TRBV7-8,.,.,TGTGCCAGCAGCACCCGGGTGGGTCCCACTGAAGCTTTCTTT,CASSTRVGPTEAFF
TRBJ1-1,TRBV24-1,few,.,TGTGCCACCAGCCCCTCGGACAGAGACACTGAAGCTTTCTTT,CATSPSDRDTEAFF
TRBJ1-6,TRBV6-5,few,TRBD1,TGTGCCAGCACCGAGGACAGGGATTCACCCCTCCACTTT,CASTEDRDSPLHF
TRBJ1-2,TRBV28,.,.,TGTGCCAGCAACAACCCCGGTGGGAGGTTTTGGGGCTACACCTTC,CASNNPGGRFWGYTF
TRBJ1-1,TRBV6-5,.,.,TGTGCCAGCAGCAGGGTTGCAGGGTTTGGCACTGAAGCTTTCTTT,CASSRVAGFGTEAFF
TRBJ1-2,TRBV3-1/TRBV3-2,.,.,TGTGCCAGCAAGGTTGAGGGTGCTAACTATGGCTACACCTTC,CASKVEGANYGYTF
TRBJ1-6,TRBV18,.,TRBD1,TGTGCCAGCGCAGGGGGCGTGAAGGTCTCACCCCTCCACTTT,CASAGGVKVSPLHF
TRBJ2-6,TRBV18,.,.,TGTGCCAGCTCATCTACAGGGTCCAGCTCTGGGGCCAACGTCCTGACTTTC,CASSSTGSSSGANVLTF
TRBJ2-1,TRBV29-1,few,TRBD2,TGCAGCGTTGAATGGCTGTATAGGGAGGGCGATGAGCAGTTCTTC,CSVEWLYREGDEQFF
TRBJ2-7,TRBV25-1,few,.,TGTGCCAGCCTAGGACAGATTGGCTACGAGCAGTACTTC,CASLGQIGYEQYF
TRBJ1-2,TRBV6-5,.,.,TGTGCCAGCAGGAGCGGGAACTATGGCTACACCTTC,CASRSGNYGYTF
TRBJ2-7,TRBV6-5,.,.,TGTGCCAGCAACTCTTTTCCGGGGAGCGAGCAGTACTTC,CASNSFPGSEQYF
TRBJ2-2,TRBV2,.,TRBD1,TGTGCCGGACAGGACAGGAACACCGGGGAGCTGTTTTTT,CAGQDRNTGELFF
TRBJ2-7,TRBV5-1,.,.,TGCGCCAGCAGCTTGGACGACTACCCCTACGAGCAGTACTTC,CASSLDDYPYEQYF
TRBJ1-6,TRBV30,.,.,TGTGCCTGGAGTCTCTCCGGCTCCTATAATTCACCCCTCCACTTT,CAWSLSGSYNSPLHF
TRBJ1-2,TRBV20-1,once,.,TGCAGTGCTAGTGGACGAAACAGGGATCGGGGTGGCTACACCTTC,CSASGRNRDRGGYTF